This T cell receptor (beta chain) originates from a study of CD8+ T cells in alopecia areata. Study summary: Treated patients' severity was scored by percentage of affected scalp area. Broader study findings: Only a single nonresponder existed, so baseline CD8+ expansion links stay unclear. Clonality in lesional scalp, especially alopecia totalis/universalis, exceeded that of normal scalp.

A few counts support this clone. Its antigen is currently unknown. Between the trimmed V and J ends, which lost 1 base and 5 bases, there was a span of 12 bases. CDR3 length equals 15 residues. CDR1 is SGHAT and CDR2 is FQNNGV in the germline V gene. As for treatment: oral pan-JAK inhibitor, 5-10 mg twice daily. RNA was extracted and reverse transcribed into cDNA as the sequencing template. The repertoire was sequenced with immunoSEQ multiplex PCR; TCRdb's copy has only in-frame clones and lacks some. The data show 120,000 or so clones, with under 65% seen just once and around 6% held by the top ten. This chain links TRBV11-2 with TRBJ2-1, with a possible D match to TRBD2 (7 bases). This TCR was recovered from a human donor with alopecia areata. Here the sequenced sample was CD4+ T cells sorted from blood, taken at week 4, from a patient treated with tofacitinib. CDR3 protein: CASSLGRGLNNEQFF. The CDR3 bases are TGTGCCAGCAGCTTAGGGCGGGGGCTAAACAATGAGCAGTTCTTC.